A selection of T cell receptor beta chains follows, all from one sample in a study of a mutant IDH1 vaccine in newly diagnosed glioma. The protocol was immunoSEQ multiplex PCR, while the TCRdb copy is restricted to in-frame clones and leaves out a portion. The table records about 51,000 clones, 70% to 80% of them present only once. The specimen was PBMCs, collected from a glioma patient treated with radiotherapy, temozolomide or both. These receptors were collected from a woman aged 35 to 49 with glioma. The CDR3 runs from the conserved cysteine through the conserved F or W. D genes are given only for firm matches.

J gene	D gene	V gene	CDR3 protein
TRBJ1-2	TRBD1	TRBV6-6	CASRSGGGSYGYTF
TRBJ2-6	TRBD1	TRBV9	CASSPGTGGDPSGANVLTF
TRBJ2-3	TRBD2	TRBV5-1	CASSLVSGVQDTQYF
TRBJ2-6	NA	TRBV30	CAWSRSGANVLTF
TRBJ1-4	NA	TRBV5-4	CASSLRSGNTNEKLFF
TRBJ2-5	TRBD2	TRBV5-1	CASSRRGGVQETQYF
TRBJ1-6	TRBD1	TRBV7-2	CASSYYRTGAPHF
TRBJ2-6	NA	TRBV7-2	CASSLNSGANVLTF
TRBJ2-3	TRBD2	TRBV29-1	CSVPGGGYGQYF
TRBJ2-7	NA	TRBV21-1	CASSKGDSYEQYF
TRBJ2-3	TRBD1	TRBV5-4	CASSLYRGLVSDTQYF
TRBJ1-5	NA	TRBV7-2	CASSLNGPQPQHF
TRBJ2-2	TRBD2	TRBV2	CASRGGTRGGTGELFF
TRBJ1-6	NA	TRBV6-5	CASSQGTGNSPLHF
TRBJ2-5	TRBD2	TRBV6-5	CASSYTSGGAETQYF
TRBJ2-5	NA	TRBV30	CAWSVPDSVETQYF
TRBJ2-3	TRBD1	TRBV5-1	CASRKGATDTQYF
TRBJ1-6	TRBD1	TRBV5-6	CASSLVTGAASPLHF
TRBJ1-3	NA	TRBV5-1	CASSPQTHGNTIYF
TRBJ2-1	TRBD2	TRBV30	CAWETGTSGNEQFF
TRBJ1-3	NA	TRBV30	CAWSEPAVSGNTIYF
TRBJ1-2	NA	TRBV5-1	CAVRRDADPYGYTF
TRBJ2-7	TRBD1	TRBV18	CASSPPIWQGAYYEQYF
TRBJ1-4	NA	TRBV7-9	CASSLPGLKREKLFF
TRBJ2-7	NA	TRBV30	CAWSVLGRGDYEQYF
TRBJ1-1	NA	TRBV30	CAWTSGGNTEAFF
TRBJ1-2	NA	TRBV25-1	CASSEFRVEGDYGYTF
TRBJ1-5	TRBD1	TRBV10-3	CATGQGNQPQHF
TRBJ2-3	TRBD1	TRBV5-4	CASSQEGQGGADTQYF
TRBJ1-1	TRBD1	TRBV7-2	CASSKGQENTEAFF
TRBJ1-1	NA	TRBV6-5	CASSYGWRKGNTEAFF
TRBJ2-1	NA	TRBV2	CASNGGPSYNEQFF
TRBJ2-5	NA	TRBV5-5	CASSMGLGGADQYF
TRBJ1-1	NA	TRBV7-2	CASSPRVTNTEAFF
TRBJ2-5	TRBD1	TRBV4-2	CASRGTGQETQYF
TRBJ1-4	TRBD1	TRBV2	CASRTRDRGSNEKLFF
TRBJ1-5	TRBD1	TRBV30	CAWSPPGQGKTNQPQHF
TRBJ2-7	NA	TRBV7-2	CASSSTRYEQYF
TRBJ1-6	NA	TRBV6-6	CASSLSVGPDSPLHF
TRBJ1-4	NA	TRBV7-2	CASSWEGGRASGKLFF
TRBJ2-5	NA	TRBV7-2	CASSQGRSRETQYF
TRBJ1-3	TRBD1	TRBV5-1	CASSSQTGGSGNTIYF
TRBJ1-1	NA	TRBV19	CASNHGQVLGLNTEAFF
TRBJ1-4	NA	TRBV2	CASSEPQFSDEKLFF
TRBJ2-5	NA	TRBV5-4	CASSLGQAQETQYF
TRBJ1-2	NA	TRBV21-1	CASNTGQGAVGYTF
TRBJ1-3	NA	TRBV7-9	CASSGVGNTIYF
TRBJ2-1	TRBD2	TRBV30	CAWSHGLEGEQFF
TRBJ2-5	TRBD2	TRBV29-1	CSVGSGEGGTQYF
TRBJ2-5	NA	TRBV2	CASGGTETQYF
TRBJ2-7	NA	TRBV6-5	CASRDSLHEQYF
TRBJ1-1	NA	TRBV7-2	CASSLSGPSTGAFF
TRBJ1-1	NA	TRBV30	CAWSTGWASMNTEAFF
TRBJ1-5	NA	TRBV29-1	CSVLGEGNQPQHF
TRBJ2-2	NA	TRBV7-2	CASSPRAPIGFNTGELFF
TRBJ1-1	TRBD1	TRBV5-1	CASSLDSGGGTEAFF
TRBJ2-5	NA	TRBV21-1	CASTPRRGWKETQYF